This T cell receptor beta chain was captured in a study of shared clonotypes between healthy human individuals. To note about this clone: The antigen is not known. A read error may produce the germline difference seen at one junction end.

CDR1 KGHSH and CDR2 LQKENI come from the germline V gene. The CDR3 sequence is 13 residues long. Study-wide results and limits: It was the non-shared clonotypes that had lower generation probabilities than clonotypes shared by all four donors. Among donors, clonotype sharing was expected to be affected by sequencing depth.

About 30,000 T cell genomes (around 200 ng DNA) went into each sorted-subset replicate. Sequenced by immunoSEQ multiplex PCR; TCRdb stores in-frame clones only, minus some. The sample carries 2 million to 2.5 million clones, approximately 94% recorded once. Every one of the donors was a Caucasian adult that lived in Nashville, Tennessee. The rearrangement joins TRBV18 to TRBJ2-5; 10 bases are a match to TRBD1. Input material: naive CD4+ T cells sorted from blood. Subset denoted: CD45RA+ positively selected. The receptor comes from a man aged 18 to 30 in good health. CDR3 in amino acids: CASTPDRGETQYF. Here the CDR3 DNA reads TGTGCCAGCACACCGGACAGGGGGGAGACCCAGTACTTC.